This T cell receptor beta chain derives from a study of monozygotic twins with inflammatory bowel disease. Blood (roughly 2.3 ml) was collected from every donor individually. Study-level findings and limits: Twins with IBD had fewer clonotypes in common with others than healthy twins, particularly during disease activity.

TCRdb reprocessed the 5' RACE reads, with one entry per CDR3 protein and no DNA. Its clone listing holds around 450,000 distinct CDR3 sequences. The CDR3 runs 13 residues. Germline assignment: CDR1 MNHNS and CDR2 SASEGT. Note on this clonotype: Its target is not known.

This sequence originates from a human donor with ulcerative colitis or Crohn's disease, or a healthy co-twin of an affected twin (not recorded which). This chain uses TRBV6-1 with TRBJ1-1. Input material: blood. CDR3 in amino acids: CASRRMQDTEAFF.